This T cell receptor beta chain was profiled in a study of T-cell reconstitution after alpha-beta-depleted transplantation in children. A library of TCRbeta sequences, prepared with unique molecular identifiers, was generated. TCRdb independently ran MiXCR on the PCR reads; one entry per CDR3 protein. Among about 300,000 distinct CDR3 sequences, roughly a tenth were seen once, and the ten largest hold approximately 7%. This clonotype was counted between two and nine times. No antigen is known for it. General study findings and limits: Counts and diversity of T cells one year after transplant came mostly from newly produced T cells. High day-60 TCRbeta diversity in some patients came from surviving recipient T cells and thymic progenitors.

The CDR3 contains 15 residues. V dropped 4 bases and J dropped 0; count of bases not matched to a gene: 2. Germline V gives CDR1 SGHRS, CDR2 YFSETQ. The V gene is TRBV5-1, the J gene TRBJ2-1; 9 bases agree with TRBD1. This receptor was identified in a boy in the first two years of life with acute myeloid leukemia, due to receive a stem cell transplant. Sequences were derived from PBMCs, sampled before TCRalphabeta/CD19-depleted stem cell transplant. The chain's CDR3 is CASSPGQGSYNEQFF. The CDR3 region has the DNA TGCGCCAGCAGCCCGGGACAGGGCTCCTACAATGAGCAGTTCTTC.